This T cell receptor beta chain was captured in a study of the immune and genomic landscape of osteosarcoma. Germline V gene sequence: CDR1 MDHEN, CDR2 SYDVKM. CDR3 length: 16 amino acids. V dropped 7 bases and J dropped 1 base, with 19 bases sitting between them. Worth noting for this clone: Antigen specificity is unknown.

Study-wide results and limits: Several cases had a single hyperexpanded clone dominating the repertoire, all with fewer than 100 T-cell clonotypes.

Only in-frame clones appear in the TCRdb table, and some are missing; sequencing was by immunoSEQ multiplex PCR. The sample has 1,600 or so clones; about 68% are singletons. This clonotype was obtained from a man younger than 30 with osteosarcoma. The chain uses TRBV28 and TRBJ1-2, with D perhaps matching TRBD1 (5 bases). The sequenced sample consisted of primary tumor tissue from the T10 vertebra. The CDR3 DNA sequence: TGTGCCAGCAAGGGGCAGACCCCCCCTATTAACTATGGCTACACCTTC. Protein sequence: CASKGQTPPINYGYTF.